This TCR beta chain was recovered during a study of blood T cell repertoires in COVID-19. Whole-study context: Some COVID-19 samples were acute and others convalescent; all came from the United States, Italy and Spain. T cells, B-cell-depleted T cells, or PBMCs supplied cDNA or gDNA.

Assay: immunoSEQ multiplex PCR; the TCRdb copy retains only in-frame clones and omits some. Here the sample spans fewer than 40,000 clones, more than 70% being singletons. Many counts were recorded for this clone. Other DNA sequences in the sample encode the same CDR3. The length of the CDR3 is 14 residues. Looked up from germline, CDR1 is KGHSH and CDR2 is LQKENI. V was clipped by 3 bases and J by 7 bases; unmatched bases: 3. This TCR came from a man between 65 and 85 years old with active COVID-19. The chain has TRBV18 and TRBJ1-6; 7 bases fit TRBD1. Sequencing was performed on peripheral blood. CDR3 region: CASSPDRKNSPLHF. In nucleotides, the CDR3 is TGTGCCAGCTCACCGGACAGGAAAAATTCACCCCTCCACTTT.